The 31 T cell receptor beta chains in this list originate from one sample, sequenced in a study of cytomegalovirus exposure and HLA in healthy donors. 13 Jbeta primers and 60 Vbeta primers were used for the PCR. Data came from immunoSEQ multiplex PCR; TCRdb stores just in-frame clones and leaves some out. The sample consists of about 120,000 clones, nearly 80% of them appearing once. Sequencing input: PBMCs. These receptors were obtained from a woman in her thirties or forties in good health and CMV-seronegative.

A few counts support this clone. One end of the junction varies from germline; a read error may be responsible. The rearrangement uses TRBV5-4 and TRBJ2-7; TRBD2 aligns across 13 bases. The germline V gene encodes CDR1 SGHNT and CDR2 YYREEE (reference sequence). The CDR3 totals 12 residues. The CDR3 nucleotides read TGTGCCAGCAGCTTGCCGGGACTAGCGGGGAGTTTC. This encodes CASSLPGLAGSF.

This chain uses TRBV28 with TRBJ2-1; D might be TRBD2 (6 bases). V lost 2 bases and J 2 bases, leaving 16 bases between the germline ends. The CDR3 loop spans 17 amino acids. Germline values: CDR1 MDHEN, CDR2 SYDVKM. CDR3 loop: CASSLGVSGAPYNEQFF. CDR3 coding DNA: TGTGCCAGCAGTTTAGGGGTTAGCGGAGCTCCCTACAATGAGCAGTTCTTC.

The J gene is TRBJ1-5, the V gene TRBV28, with 11 bases matching TRBD1. The junction had 1 base not matched to a gene; V was cut back by 0 bases and J by 0 bases. This CDR3 contains 17 residues. Germline V gene data show CDR1 as MDHEN and CDR2 as SYDVKM. The CDR3 spells CASSLWGQGGSNQPQHF. Written as DNA, the CDR3 is TGTGCCAGCAGTTTATGGGGACAGGGGGGTAGCAATCAGCCCCAGCATTTT.

Of note for this clone: An end of the junction does not agree with germline; a read error may underlie this. The V gene is TRBV11-2, the J gene TRBJ2-4, with 8 bases lining up with TRBD2. There are 16 residues in the CDR3. Per the germline V gene, CDR1 is SGHAT and CDR2 is FQNNGV. In DNA form, the CDR3 reads TGTGCCAGCAGCCGGAGCGGGAGCACGACCAAAAACAGTCAGTACTTC. This translates into CASSRSGSTTKNSQYF.

The V gene is TRBV27, the J gene TRBJ2-5, with D perhaps TRBD2 (7 bases). V lost 8 bases and J 1 base, leaving 17 bases between the germline ends. The CDR3 consists of 15 residues. Germline V CDR1 and CDR2: MNHEY, SMNVEV (reference sequence). The CDR3 sequence is CASRRRGGGQETQYF. Written as DNA, the CDR3 is TGTGCCAGCCGCCGGCGGGGAGGGGGCCAAGAGACCCAGTACTTC.

The V gene is TRBV11-1, the J gene TRBJ2-3; possible D gene TRBD1, 5 bases. The V gene lost 3 bases and the J gene lost 8 bases, with 15 bases spanning the gap. The CDR3 sequence is 14 residues long. Germline V CDR1 and CDR2: SGHAT, FQDESV (reference sequence). CDR3 amino acids: CASSFHQGEGTQYF. CDR3 in DNA: TGTGCCAGCAGCTTCCACCAGGGTGAAGGTACGCAGTATTTT.

This chain connects TRBV5-1 to TRBJ2-7, with 8 nucleotides matching TRBD1. From germline, CDR1 is SGHRS and CDR2 YFSETQ. This CDR3 comprises 14 residues. The J segment lost 7 bases and the V segment lost 1 base, leaving 7 bases of the junction unmatched. CDR3 sequence: CASSLTGTGREQYF. The CDR3 DNA follows: TGCGCCAGCAGCTTGACCGGGACAGGTAGGGAGCAGTACTTC.

The chain carries TRBV25-1 and TRBJ1-3, with TRBD1 as a possible D gene (6 bases). Trimming removed 3 bases from V and 1 base from J, with 10 bases in between. This CDR3 is 15 amino acids long. From germline, CDR1 is MGHDK and CDR2 SYGVNS. The chain's CDR3 is CASSDTGFSGNTIYF. CDR3 coding DNA: TGTGCCAGCAGTGATACAGGGTTTTCTGGAAACACCATATATTTT. Using reference TRBV25-1 and TRBJ1-3 for the parts outside the CDR3, the full variable domain is EADIYQTPRYLVIGTGKKITLECSQTMGHDKMYWYQQDPGMELHLIHYSYGVNSTEKGDLSSESTVSRIRTEHFPLTLESARPSHTSQYLCASSDTGFSGNTIYFGEGSWLTVV.

There are a few counts of this clone. This chain uses TRBV5-6 with TRBJ1-2; tentatively, D is TRBD1 (6 bases). CDR1 is SGHDT and CDR2 is YYEEEE in the germline V gene. Trimming took 0 bases from V and 5 from J, leaving 17 bases between them. The CDR3 is 16 residues long. CDR3 sequence: CASSLALAGVQYGYTF. CDR3 bases: TGTGCCAGCAGCTTGGCCTTGGCAGGGGTCCAATATGGCTACACCTTC.

The CDR3 nucleotides are TGTGCCAGCAGACCAGCGGGACCCTCCTACGAGCAGTACTTC. Its protein is CASRPAGPSYEQYF. The V gene is TRBV5-8, the J gene TRBJ2-7; 7 positions agree with TRBD2. With 5 bases clipped from V and 0 bases from J, the junction kept 5 bases outside the gene matches. The V gene's germline CDR1 is SGHTS and CDR2 YDEGEE. The CDR3 has 14 amino acids.

The chain couples TRBV27 to TRBJ1-5, with D possibly being TRBD1 (6 bases). Germline lookup yields CDR1 MNHEY and CDR2 SMNVEV (reference sequence). Trimming removed 9 bases at V and 3 bases at J, with 12 bases between. This CDR3 spans 13 amino acids. In DNA, the CDR3 is TGTGCCAGTTCCTGGACAGTCAATCAGCCCCAGCATTTT. The encoded protein is CASSWTVNQPQHF.

Remarks on this clone: Germline and junction disagree at one end, which may indicate a read error. The chain combines TRBV7-9 with TRBJ1-4; D unresolved. Germline loops: CDR1 SEHNR, CDR2 FQNEAQ (reference sequence). The CDR3 has 16 amino acids. CDR3 bases: TGTTCCAGCAGCTTAGCCACCTCGGGATGGGGTGGAAAACTGTTTTTT. Protein sequence: CSSSLATSGWGGKLFF. Full variable domain (missing parts from reference TRBV7-9 and TRBJ1-4): DTGVSQNPRHKITKRGQNVTFRCDPISEHNRLYWYRQTLGQGPEFLTYFQNEAQLEKSRLLSDRFSAERPKGSFSTLEIQRTEQGDSAMYLCSSSLATSGWGGKLFFGSGTQLSVL.

The V gene is TRBV4-3, the J gene TRBJ2-2; weak D call: TRBD1 (6 bases). The V end was cut by 0 bases, the J end by 3 bases, with 20 bases between. CDR1 LGHNA and CDR2 YSLEER come from the germline V gene. The CDR3 sequence is 19 residues long. The CDR3 DNA is TGCGCCAGCAGCCAAGATCTAATTAGGGGGTTTACGGACACCGGGGAGCTGTTTTTT. It yields the protein CASSQDLIRGFTDTGELFF.

The sample holds a few counts of this clone. The chain couples TRBV2 to TRBJ2-3; 7 bases are shared with TRBD2. The germline V gene has CDR1 SNHLY and CDR2 FYNNEI. V was pared by 6 bases and J by 0 bases, with 3 bases of the junction left unmatched. CDR3 length equals 14 residues. CDR3 loop: CASSFSGSTDTQYF. The CDR3 coding sequence is TGTGCCAGCAGCTTTAGCGGGAGCACAGATACGCAGTATTTT. Looking up the rest from reference TRBV2 and TRBJ2-3 gives the full variable domain: EPEVTQTPSHQVTQMGQEVILRCVPISNHLYFYWYRQILGQKVEFLVSFYNNEISEKSEIFDDQFSVERPDGSNFTLKIRSTKLEDSAMYFCASSFSGSTDTQYFGPGTRLTVL.

This clone was observed a handful of times. Here the CDR3 reads CASSLGGGLGEKLFF. The CDR3 nucleotides read TGTGCCAGCAGCTTAGGGGGGGGGCTCGGTGAAAAACTGTTTTTT. This chain connects TRBV7-2 to TRBJ1-4, with D possibly matching TRBD1 (6 bases). The CDR3 has 15 amino acids. V lost 1 base to trimming and J lost 7 bases, with 13 bases between them. Germline V gene data show CDR1 as SGHTA and CDR2 as FQGNSA.

This clone came up once. The chain joins TRBV15 to TRBJ1-2; 8 bases fit TRBD1. Germline CDR1 and CDR2: LNHNV and YYDKDF (reference sequence). The CDR3 is 12 residues long. The trim removed 2 bases at V and 13 bases at J, leaving 6 bases unmatched. In DNA, the CDR3 is TGTGCCACCAGCAGACTAGACAGGGGAAGCACCTTC. It is translated as CATSRLDRGSTF.

The rearrangement joins TRBV28 to TRBJ2-1; the D gene is possibly TRBD2 (5 bases). The CDR3 runs 15 residues. Trimming removed 1 base from V and 0 bases from J, with 7 bases in between. Germline V CDR1 and CDR2: MDHEN, SYDVKM. The CDR3 sequence: CASSLYGSSYNEQFF. The CDR3 nucleotides are TGTGCCAGCAGTTTATATGGGAGCTCCTACAATGAGCAGTTCTTC.

The rearrangement links TRBV5-1 to TRBJ2-1, with 8 bases identical to TRBD2. Germline V gene sequence: CDR1 SGHRS, CDR2 YFSETQ. V dropped 4 bases and J dropped 0; count of bases not matched to a gene: 6. There are 16 residues in the CDR3. This chain's CDR3 is CASSVSGTNSYNEQFF. CDR3 DNA: TGCGCCAGCAGCGTTAGCGGGACTAACTCCTACAATGAGCAGTTCTTC.

The CDR3 region has the DNA TGTGCCAGCAGTTATACGGGACAGGGGAAGTGGACCTTCGGCTACACCTTC. Protein sequence: CASSYTGQGKWTFGYTF. The V and J genes are TRBV6-7 and TRBJ1-2, with TRBD1 matching over 10 bases. TRBV6-7 is an open reading frame, and its role is uncertain. The CDR3 sequence is 17 residues long. V gave up 3 bases and J gave up 8 bases; unmatched junction bases: 15.

This chain links TRBV9 with TRBJ2-2; D unresolved. The CDR3 totals 14 residues. CDR1 SGDLS and CDR2 YYNGEE come from the germline V gene. Trimming took 6 bases from V and 4 from J, leaving 13 bases between them. The CDR3 region has the DNA TGTGCCAGCACCCCGAACATCGCCACCGGGGAGCTGTTTTTT. It codes for CASTPNIATGELFF.

This chain uses TRBV7-9 with TRBJ2-3, with a tentative D call TRBD1 (5 bases). The CDR3 has 16 residues. With 3 bases removed from V and 4 bases from J, the gap between germline ends came to 17 bases. Germline CDR1 SEHNR, CDR2 FQNEAQ (reference sequence). The DNA of the CDR3 is TGTGCCAGCAGCTTTGACAGTAACACCCTCTCAGATACGCAGTATTTT. The encoded protein is CASSFDSNTLSDTQYF.

Details on this clone: A junction boundary mismatches the germline segment, possibly from a read error. This sequence joins TRBV5-1 and TRBJ2-6; a possible D gene is TRBD1 (5 bases). The CDR3 totals 15 residues. Germline V gene lookup returns CDR1 SGHRS and CDR2 YFSETQ. CDR3 coding DNA: TGCGCCAGCAGCTTGGGGGGTACTGGGGCCAACGGCCTGACTTTC. Translating it yields CASSLGGTGANGLTF.

The chain uses TRBV5-1 and TRBJ1-1, with D possibly being TRBD1 (6 bases). The germline gives CDR1 SGHRS, CDR2 YFSETQ. Trimming took 0 bases from V and 3 from J, leaving 9 bases between them. This CDR3 comprises 14 residues. CDR3 bases: TGCGCCAGCAGCTTGGCGTACAGGGACACTGAAGCTTTCTTT. Translation: CASSLAYRDTEAFF.

J is TRBJ2-1 and V is TRBV11-2; D gene ambiguous. Germline lookup yields CDR1 SGHAT and CDR2 FQNNGV. The CDR3 totals 13 residues. Trimming cost V 4 bases and J 3 bases, with 7 bases left between them. The CDR3 sequence is CASSSTYYNEQFF. DNA of the CDR3: TGTGCCAGCAGCTCTACCTACTACAATGAGCAGTTCTTC.

The V call is TRBV19, the J call TRBJ1-5; no reliable D call. This CDR3 region has 13 residues. Germline CDR1 and CDR2: LNHDA and SQIVND (reference sequence). V gave up 1 base and J gave up 11 bases, with 12 bases separating them. The DNA of the CDR3 is TGTGCCAGTAGTATAGGGAGACGCGAAGCCCAGCATTTT. Amino acids: CASSIGRREAQHF.

This clone was picked up a small number of times. J is TRBJ2-7 and V is TRBV6-5; 8 positions match TRBD2. The CDR3 is 15 residues long. Per the germline V gene, CDR1 is MNHEY and CDR2 is SVGAGI. V lost 2 bases, J lost 1 base, and 4 bases stayed unmatched. This CDR3 is CASSYERGRSYEQYF. CDR3 coding DNA: TGTGCCAGCAGTTACGAACGCGGGAGGTCCTACGAGCAGTACTTC.

The chain employs TRBV5-1 and TRBJ1-1; the D is unclear. CDR3 length: 13 amino acids. Trimming removed 2 bases at V and 5 bases at J, with 10 bases between. Germline values: CDR1 SGHRS, CDR2 YFSETQ. CDR3 in DNA: TGCGCCAGCAGCTTTCAGTTCGGGACTGAAGCTTTCTTT. Translating it yields CASSFQFGTEAFF. The full variable domain, rest sourced from reference TRBV5-1 and TRBJ1-1, is KAGVTQTPRYLIKTRGQQVTLSCSPISGHRSVSWYQQTPGQGLQFLFEYFSETQRNKGNFPGRFSGRQFSNSRSEMNVSTLELGDSALYLCASSFQFGTEAFFGQGTRLTVV.

This chain connects TRBV28 to TRBJ1-1, with D perhaps TRBD1 (5 bases). The V and J ends lost 8 bases and 4 bases respectively, with 8 bases between them. CDR1 and CDR2 (germline): MDHEN, SYDVKM. CDR3 length equals 11 residues. The DNA for the CDR3 is TGTGCCAGCCGACAGTTCACTGAAGCTTTCTTT. It specifies CASRQFTEAFF.

This chain uses TRBV2 with TRBJ2-2, with D perhaps TRBD2 (6 bases). The CDR3 runs 15 residues. Trimming shortened V by 7 bases and J by 5 bases, and 17 bases separated the two germline ends. CDR1 SNHLY and CDR2 FYNNEI come from the germline V gene. The CDR3 bases are TGTGCCAGCAAGAAGGAGGTAGCGGTTACCGGGGAGCTGTTTTTT. Protein: CASKKEVAVTGELFF.

The chain has TRBV29-1 and TRBJ2-5, with D possibly being TRBD2 (5 bases). The germline V gene has CDR1 SQVTM and CDR2 ANQGSEA. The ends were cut back, 4 bases at V and 2 bases at J, with 11 bases in the middle. This CDR3 is built from 13 residues. The CDR3, as DNA: TGCAGCGTTGGGAGGACGGCACAAGAGACCCAGTACTTC. Residues: CSVGRTAQETQYF.

The J gene is TRBJ2-7, the V gene TRBV6-1; 10 nucleotides agree with TRBD2. CDR1 MNHNS and CDR2 SASEGT come from the germline V gene. The CDR3 extends over 15 amino acids. The ends lost 7 bases at V and 2 bases at J; junction bases unmatched: 8. CDR3 coding DNA: TGTGCCAGCACAAGGACTAGCGGAAATACCTACGAGCAGTACTTC. It codes for CASTRTSGNTYEQYF.